The text below deals with one TCR beta chain. No antigen is known for it. Base qualities are missing; no much larger clone stands one base away. The record originates from a study of lymphopenia after photon versus proton radiotherapy (dated by TCRdb to the late 2010s). For context, the study as a whole: Photon and proton radiation therapy were compared by the study for their immunological effects in patients with gastrointestinal tumors who developed high-grade lymphopenia. The study was designed to characterize how the impact on the immune system differs between the two radiation modalities. The cohort included over 15 patients with gastrointestinal tumors who developed lymphopenia after receiving either photon or proton therapy. General study outcomes and caveats: After the lymphocyte count nadir, oligoclonal expansion, especially of CD8+ Temra cells, was observed in photon-treated repertoires, and the drop in diversity was driven by this expansion. Across the cohort, among patients who died, a greater drop in TCR diversity after the nadir was inversely correlated with overall survival time. Proton-treated patients stayed relatively stable during treatment, while photon-treated patients lost naive T cells and TCR diversity and gained effector/memory populations. The survival association was examined only in patients who died, and the authors described better survival with proton therapy as a possibility, not as a demonstrated result.

The library was obtained by the immunoSEQ multiplex PCR assay. Alongside multiparametric flow cytometry, deep sequencing of rearranged TCR beta loci was used to profile the T cell repertoires. The table comes from immuneACCESS by way of TCRdb, which keeps in-frame sequences with V and J called. Part of the clones is missing from these tables; in studies checked, under half for an unresolved V gene and the rest for unknown reasons. The sample table shows roughly 67,000 clones, and approximately 90% are seen once. The top ten constitute approximately 2.9% of the sample. Sequenced material: peripheral blood, taken from a patient treated with photon-based radiotherapy. This TCR was recovered from a woman in her 70s with pancreatic cancer.

The nucleotides read TGTGCCAGCAGTGAAGAACCGGGAAAATCGAACACTGAAGCTTTCTTT. It specifies CASSEEPGKSNTEAFF. The V and J genes are TRBV2 and TRBJ1-1, with no D gene named confidently. V sheds 1 base and J sheds 1 base, leaving 13 bases between their ends. Sequences SNHLY (CDR1) and FYNNEI (CDR2) are obtained from the germline V gene. The CDR3 starts with the cysteine, ends with the phenylalanine, and has 16 residues. Kept here is only the CDR3 DNA, which spans 48 bases and is read in frame from base 1.